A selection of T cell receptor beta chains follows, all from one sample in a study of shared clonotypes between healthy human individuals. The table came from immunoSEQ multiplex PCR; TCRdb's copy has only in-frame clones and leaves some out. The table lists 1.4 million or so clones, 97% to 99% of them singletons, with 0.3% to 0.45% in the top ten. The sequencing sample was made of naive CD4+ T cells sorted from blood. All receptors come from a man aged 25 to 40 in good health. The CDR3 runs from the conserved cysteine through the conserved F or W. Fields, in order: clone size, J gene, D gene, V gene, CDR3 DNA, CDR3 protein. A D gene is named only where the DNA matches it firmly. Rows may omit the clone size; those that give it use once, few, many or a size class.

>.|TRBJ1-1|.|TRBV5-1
TGCGCCAGCAGCTTCGACATGAAGTCCGGAGCTTTCTTT
CASSFDMKSGAFF
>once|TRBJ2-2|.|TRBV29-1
TGCAGCGCGGACAGTGGAGGAGCCGGGGAGCTGTTTTTT
CSADSGGAGELFF
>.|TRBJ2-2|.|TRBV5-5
TGTGCCAGCAGCTTGGCAGCACGCACCGGGGAGCTGTTTTTT
CASSLAARTGELFF
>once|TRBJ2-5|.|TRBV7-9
TGTGCCAGCAGCCTCTTCTCTCGGGGCGTCTGGGGCTTGGAGACCCAGTACTTC
CASSLFSRGVWGLETQYF
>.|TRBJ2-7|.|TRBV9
TGTGCCAGCAGCGTAGTGGACAGAGGCGAGCAGTACTTC
CASSVVDRGEQYF
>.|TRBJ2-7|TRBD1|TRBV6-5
TGTGCCAGCAGCAGGGCCGGGACAGGGGGTAACGAGCAGTACTTC
CASSRAGTGGNEQYF
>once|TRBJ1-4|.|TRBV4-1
TGCGCCAGCAGCCCGAATGTAGTTGAAAAACTGTTTTTT
CASSPNVVEKLFF
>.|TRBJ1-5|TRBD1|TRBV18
TGTGCCAGCTCAAAGACAGGGGGTTTGAGCAATCAGCCCCAGCATTTT
CASSKTGGLSNQPQHF
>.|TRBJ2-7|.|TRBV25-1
TGTGCCAGCAGTGTCCAGTACGAGCAGTACTTC
CASSVQYEQYF
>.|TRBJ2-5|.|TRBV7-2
TGTGCCAGCAGCTTAGATTCGTCGGCGGCCTTACGGGCCCAGTACTTC
CASSLDSSAALRAQYF
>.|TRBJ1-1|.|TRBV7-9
TGTGCCAGCAGCCCCCACCTGGGGAGGGAAGCTTTCTTT
CASSPHLGREAFF
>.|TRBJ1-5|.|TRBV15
TGTGCCACCAGCAGAGAGGGGGGAAATCAGCCCCAGCATTTT
CATSREGGNQPQHF
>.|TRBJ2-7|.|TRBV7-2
TGTGCCAGCAGCTTAGGTTGGCCGGTTATCTCCTACGAGCAGTACTTC
CASSLGWPVISYEQYF
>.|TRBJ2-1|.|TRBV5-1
TGCGCCAGCAGCTTGGATGGGGGAACCTACAATGAGCAGTTCTTC
CASSLDGGTYNEQFF
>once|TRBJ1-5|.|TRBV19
TGTGCCAGTAGTATAGACAGGTGGGATCAGCCCCAGCATTTT
CASSIDRWDQPQHF